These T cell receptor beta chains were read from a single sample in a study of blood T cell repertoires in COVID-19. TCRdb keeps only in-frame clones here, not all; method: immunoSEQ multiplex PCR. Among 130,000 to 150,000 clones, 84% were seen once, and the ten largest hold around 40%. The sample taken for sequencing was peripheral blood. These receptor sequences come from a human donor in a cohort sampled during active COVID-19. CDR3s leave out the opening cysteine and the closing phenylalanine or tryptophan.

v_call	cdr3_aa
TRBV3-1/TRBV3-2	ASRAPHRLSPLH
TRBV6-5	ASSIGTGAYEQY
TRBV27	ASSLSGTGSLGYT
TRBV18	ASSPPGRGLSQETQY
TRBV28	ASSFGGFQETQY
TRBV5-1	ASSISLLNTEAF
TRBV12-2	ASRFRRGAGYDSNQPQH
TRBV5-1	ASSGGVGAVYEQY
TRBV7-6	ASSLDVGTEAF
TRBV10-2	ASSESQYYGYT
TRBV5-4	ASSPRQDPNYGYT
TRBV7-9	ASSGRDRGISYEQY
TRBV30	AWSVLQGFGYT
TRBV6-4	ASSVEVDQPQH
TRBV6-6	ASSYERGVPYGYT
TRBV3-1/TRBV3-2	ASSARLNEKLF
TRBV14	ASSQQLREPLH
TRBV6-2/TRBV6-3	ASSYGREYGYT
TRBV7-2	ASTRSGGKQY
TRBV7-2	ASSESRADYGYT
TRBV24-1	ATSDISGGAQETQY
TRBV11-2	ASSSRVTRSGNTIY
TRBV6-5	ASSSQGPVNTEAF
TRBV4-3	ASSQGSSGRDTQY
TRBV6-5	ASLIGDSTGELF
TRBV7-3	ASSPGGPGNTIY
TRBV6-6	ASSYSPERTQETQY